Listed here is a single T cell receptor beta chain. Its antigen is not known. The data are from a study of T cell repertoires in cytomegalovirus infection. Study in general: Indications came from public TCR beta signatures; they pointed to CMV infection and to a matching HLA type. Findings of the study overall: Totalled public TCR beta family frequency picked out people who carried CMV plus the relevant HLA. Across the ex vivo response, the dominant clonotypes were HLA-C-restricted CMV-specific TCR beta clonotypes.

TCRdb re-called the reads through MiXCR, storing one row per CDR3 protein. The sample consists of about 150,000 distinct CDR3 sequences, roughly 15% of them appearing once. There are 13 residues in the CDR3. Germline V gene data show CDR1 as SGHAT and CDR2 as FQNNGV. The germline V and J ends were trimmed by 6 bases and 4 bases, with 12 bases remaining between them. The J gene is TRBJ1-2, the V gene TRBV11-2, with TRBD1 as a possible D gene (6 bases). The specimen sequenced was CD8+ T cells from PBMCs. The clonotype originates from a human donor in good health (CMV status not recorded). Some clones in this sample may be carry-over from other donors' samples. The DNA for the CDR3 is TGTGCCAGCAGATCTGGACAGATCTATGGCTACACCTTC. This gives the protein CASRSGQIYGYTF.